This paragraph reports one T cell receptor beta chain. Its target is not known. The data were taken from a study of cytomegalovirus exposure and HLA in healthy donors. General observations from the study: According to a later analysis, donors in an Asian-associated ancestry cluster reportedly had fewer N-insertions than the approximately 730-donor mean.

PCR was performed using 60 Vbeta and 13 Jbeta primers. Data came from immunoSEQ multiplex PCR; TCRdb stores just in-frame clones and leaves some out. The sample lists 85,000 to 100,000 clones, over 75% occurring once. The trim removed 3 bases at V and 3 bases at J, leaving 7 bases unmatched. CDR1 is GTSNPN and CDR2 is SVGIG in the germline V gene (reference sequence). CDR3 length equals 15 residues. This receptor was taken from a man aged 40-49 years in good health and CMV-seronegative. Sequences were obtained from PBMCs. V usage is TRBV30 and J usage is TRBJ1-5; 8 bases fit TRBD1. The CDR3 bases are TGTGCCTGGAGGGCCGGACAGGGCTACAATCAGCCCCAGCATTTT. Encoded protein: CAWRAGQGYNQPQHF.